These T cell receptor beta chains were read from a single sample in a study of response to subunit inactivated influenza vaccine. TCRdb reprocessed the RT-PCR reads via MiXCR and lists one record per CDR3 protein. The profile shows around 180,000 distinct CDR3 sequences, 9.2% of them singletons. Sequencing used non-naive T cells sorted from PBMCs, obtained on the day of vaccination. All receptors come from a man aged 45-60 years who received an inactivated influenza vaccine. The CDR3 runs from the conserved cysteine through the conserved F or W. Fields, in order: J gene, D gene, V gene, clone size, CDR3 protein, CDR3 DNA. A D gene is named only where the DNA matches it firmly. Part of the rows lack a size; the others show once, few, many or a class for expanded clones.

TRBJ1-1,.,TRBV6-1,.,CASSPQGRRGDTEAFF,TGTGCCAGCAGTCCCCAAGGTCGGAGGGGGGACACTGAAGCTTTCTTT
TRBJ2-7,.,TRBV11-3,many,CASSLDGDREQYF,TGTGCCAGCAGCTTAGATGGTGATCGCGAGCAGTACTTC
TRBJ2-2,.,TRBV24-1,many,CATGQMRAGELFF,TGTGCCACCGGGCAAATGAGGGCCGGGGAGCTGTTTTTT
TRBJ2-4,TRBD2,TRBV5-3,.,CARGFGLAGAKNIQYF,TGTGCCAGGGGCTTCGGGCTAGCGGGAGCCAAAAACATTCAGTACTTC
TRBJ2-1,TRBD2,TRBV20-1,.,CSAGPRGGSPYNEQFF,TGCAGTGCTGGTCCTAGGGGCGGGAGCCCCTACAATGAGCAGTTCTTC
TRBJ2-1,TRBD1,TRBV7-3,few,CASSATGGSYNEQFF,TGTGCCAGCAGCGCCACAGGGGGCTCCTACAATGAGCAGTTCTTC
TRBJ1-1,.,TRBV7-2,few,CASSPPGTLNTEAFF,TGTGCCAGCAGCCCCCCCGGGACACTGAACACTGAAGCTTTCTTT
TRBJ1-6,.,TRBV10-2,.,CASSQRDNSPLHF,TGCGCCAGCAGCCAGAGGGATAATTCACCCCTCCACTTT
TRBJ2-5,.,TRBV20-1,.,CSAKPAGTREKETQYF,TGCAGTGCTAAACCAGCGGGTACAAGGGAAAAAGAGACCCAGTACTTC
TRBJ2-7,.,TRBV4-1,few,CASSQESTGYEQYF,TGCGCCAGCAGCCAAGAGAGCACAGGCTACGAGCAGTACTTC
TRBJ2-4,.,TRBV6-1,many,CASSEVLAKNIQYF,TGTGCCAGCAGTGAAGTATTAGCCAAAAACATTCAGTACTTC
TRBJ1-2,TRBD1,TRBV7-9,many,CASSSSGTAYGYTF,TGTGCCAGCAGCAGTTCCGGGACAGCTTATGGCTACACCTTC
TRBJ2-3,.,TRBV4-1,many,CASSQGPGPSGTQYF,TGCGCCAGCAGCCAAGGTCCCGGACCTAGTGGGACGCAGTATTTT
TRBJ2-7,.,TRBV6-2/TRBV6-3,many,CASSYYGGAYEQYF,TGTGCCAGCAGTTACTACGGGGGCGCCTACGAGCAGTACTTC
TRBJ2-7,.,TRBV2,.,CASRGYGYEQYF,TGTGCCAGCAGAGGTTATGGCTACGAGCAGTACTTC
TRBJ2-1,TRBD2,TRBV20-1,few,CSARDSKGTSNRNEQFF,TGCAGTGCTAGAGATAGTAAGGGGACTAGCAATAGGAATGAGCAGTTCTTC
TRBJ1-5,.,TRBV9,many,CASSVGTDQPQHF,TGTGCCAGCAGCGTAGGGACAGATCAGCCCCAGCATTTT
TRBJ2-5,TRBD2,TRBV10-3,.,CAIRRTSGRRETQYF,TGTGCCATCAGAAGGACTAGCGGGAGGAGGGAGACCCAGTACTTC
TRBJ2-7,TRBD2,TRBV6-1,.,CASRTGLAGVEQYF,TGTGCCAGCAGGACGGGACTAGCGGGTGTCGAGCAGTACTTC
TRBJ2-7,TRBD1,TRBV19,few,CASSISGQGAQLHF,TGTGCCAGTAGTATTTCGGGACAGGGGGCCCAGTTGCACTTC
TRBJ2-5,.,TRBV29-1,.,CSVERRAQETQYF,TGCAGCGTTGAGCGGCGGGCCCAAGAGACCCAGTACTTC
TRBJ2-2,TRBD1,TRBV12-3/TRBV12-4,few,CASTTTGYTGELFF,TGTGCCAGCACCACGACAGGGTATACCGGGGAGCTGTTTTTT
TRBJ1-3,.,TRBV11-2,many,CASSAQGTVDTIYF,TGTGCCAGCAGCGCGCAGGGGACGGTGGACACCATATATTTT